The next 7 T cell receptor beta chains were all read from a single sample in a study of regulatory T cells in long-lasting Graves disease (dated by TCRdb to the early 2020s). The time point label for this specimen denotes: newly diagnosed GD, antithyroid drugs for less than 3 months. For both TCR sequencing and RNA sequencing, RNA was extracted from PBMCs in TRIzol. The library came from multiplex PCR. The sequencing machine was an Illumina HiSeq 4000. CDR3 regions were amplified by Arm-PCR with iRepertoire HTBI primers to construct TCR beta libraries. The public reads were reanalyzed by TCRdb: fastp trimming at Q25, MiXCR alignment, in-frame beta chains only. Entries are consolidated by CDR3 protein sequence, retaining the most common genes and DNA. The sample table contains some 220,000 distinct CDR3 sequences; only one count was recorded for around 19% of them. The ten largest make up about 10% of the sample.

This sample also belongs to another study, concerning T cells in Graves' hyperthyroidism and ophthalmopathy.

Sequencing used peripheral blood mononuclear cells (PBMCs), obtained at new diagnosis, from a patient treated with antithyroid drugs. Receptors originate from a woman in her thirties with Graves disease. Donor details come from another sample of the same person, matched by shared clones.

This clonotype was seen at least ten times. This sequence joins TRBV11-2 and TRBJ2-5; TRBD2 matches 11 bases. The V gene end was trimmed by 4 bases and the J gene end by 5 bases; junction bases not matched to a gene: 6. The germline V gene has CDR1 SGHAT and CDR2 FQNNGV. The CDR3 extends over 15 amino acids. The CDR3 DNA sequence: TGTGCCAGCAGCTATAGCGGGGGGGCTCGGGAGACCCAGTACTTC. Protein: CASSYSGGARETQYF.

This clonotype was recorded many times. The genes are TRBV20-1 and TRBJ2-1, with 8 bases lining up with TRBD1. The germline V gene encodes CDR1 DFQATT and CDR2 SNEGSKA (reference sequence). V lost 0 bases to trimming and J lost 8 bases; unmatched junction nucleotides: 9. This CDR3 has 15 residues. The CDR3 reads CSARDPRGPSDEQFF. The CDR3, as DNA: TGCAGTGCTAGAGATCCCAGGGGGCCATCTGATGAGCAGTTCTTC.

Concerning this clonotype itself: A much larger clone is a single base away; this may be a read error. V is TRBV6-2 or TRBV6-3 and J is TRBJ2-1, with 14 bases aligning to TRBD2. V was clipped by 5 bases and J by 5 bases; unmatched bases: 8. CDR3 size: 17 residues. The germline CDR1 and CDR2 sequences are MNHEY and SVGEGT. CDR3 sequence: CASSEGLAGELNNEQFF. CDR3 bases: TGTGCCAGCAGTGAGGGACTAGCGGGGGAGCTAAACAATGAGCAGTTCTTC.

In its sample, this clonotype was seen a few times. A much larger clone differs from this one at a single base, so this may be a read error. The chain combines TRBV11-3 with TRBJ1-1; TRBD1 aligns across 8 bases. There are 14 residues in the CDR3. Germline loops: CDR1 SGHNT, CDR2 YENEEA. CDR3 nucleotides: TGTGCCAGCAGCCCAGGACAGGGACACACTGAAACTTTCTTT. Translating it yields CASSPGQGHTETFF.

This clonotype occurred many times. The chain uses TRBV5-1 and TRBJ1-6; D might be TRBD1 (5 bases). Germline assignment: CDR1 SGHRS and CDR2 YFSETQ. This CDR3 is built from 15 residues. Trimming took off 0 bases at V and 6 bases at J, with 10 bases between the two ends. Here the CDR3 DNA reads TGCGCCAGCAGCTTGGCTGACAGCCTTAATTCACCCCTCCACTTT. It yields the protein CASSLADSLNSPLHF.

This clonotype was observed many times. The CDR3 nucleotides read TGTGCCAGCAGCGGACGGGAGCAGTTCTTC. Translation gives CASSGREQFF. This chain links TRBV7-8 with TRBJ2-1; D call uncertain. Germline assignment: CDR1 SGHVS and CDR2 FQNEAQ. The CDR3 sequence is 10 residues long. V dropped 5 bases and J dropped 10 bases, with 6 bases sitting between them.

This clonotype was observed at least ten times. The rearrangement uses TRBV7-9 and TRBJ2-7; D is perhaps TRBD2 (6 bases). CDR1 and CDR2 (germline): SEHNR, FQNEAQ (reference sequence). Trimming stripped 5 bases from V and 0 bases from J, with 14 bases between. The CDR3 is 15 amino acids. Written as DNA, the CDR3 is TGTGCCAGCAGCCACGCAACTAGCTACTCCTACGAGCAGTACTTC. Translated: CASSHATSYSYEQYF.